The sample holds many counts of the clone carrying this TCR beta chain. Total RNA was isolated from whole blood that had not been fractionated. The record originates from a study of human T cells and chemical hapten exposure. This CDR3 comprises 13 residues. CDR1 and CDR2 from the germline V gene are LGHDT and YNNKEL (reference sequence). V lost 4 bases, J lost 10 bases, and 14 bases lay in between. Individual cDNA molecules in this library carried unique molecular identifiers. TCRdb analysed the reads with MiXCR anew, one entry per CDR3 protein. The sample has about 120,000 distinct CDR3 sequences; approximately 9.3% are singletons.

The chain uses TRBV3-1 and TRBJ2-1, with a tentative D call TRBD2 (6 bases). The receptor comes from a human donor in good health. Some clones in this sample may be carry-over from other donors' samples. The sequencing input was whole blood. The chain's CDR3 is CASSRLGSGEQFF. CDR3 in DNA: TGTGCCAGCAGCCGACTAGGTTCTGGGGAGCAGTTCTTC.